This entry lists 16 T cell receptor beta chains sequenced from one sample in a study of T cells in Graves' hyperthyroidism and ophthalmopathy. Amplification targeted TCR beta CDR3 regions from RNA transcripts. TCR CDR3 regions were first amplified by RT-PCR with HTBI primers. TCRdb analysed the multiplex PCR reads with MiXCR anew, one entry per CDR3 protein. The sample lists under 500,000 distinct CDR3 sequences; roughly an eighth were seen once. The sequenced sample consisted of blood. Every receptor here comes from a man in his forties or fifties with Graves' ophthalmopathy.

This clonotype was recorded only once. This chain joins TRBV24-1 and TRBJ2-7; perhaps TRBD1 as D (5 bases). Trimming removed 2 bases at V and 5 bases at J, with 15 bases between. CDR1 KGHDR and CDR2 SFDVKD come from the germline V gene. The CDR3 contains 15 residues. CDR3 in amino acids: CATSDSTAITHEQYF. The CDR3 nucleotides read TGTGCCACCAGTGATTCGACAGCCATAACCCACGAGCAGTACTTC.

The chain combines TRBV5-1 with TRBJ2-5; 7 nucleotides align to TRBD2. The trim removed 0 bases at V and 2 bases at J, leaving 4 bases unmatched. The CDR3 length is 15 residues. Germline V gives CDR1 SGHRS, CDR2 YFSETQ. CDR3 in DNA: TGCGCCAGCAGCTTGGGTTCTAGCGGTCAAGAGACCCAGTACTTC. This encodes CASSLGSSGQETQYF. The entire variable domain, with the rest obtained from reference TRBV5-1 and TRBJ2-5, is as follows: KAGVTQTPRYLIKTRGQQVTLSCSPISGHRSVSWYQQTPGQGLQFLFEYFSETQRNKGNFPGRFSGRQFSNSRSEMNVSTLELGDSALYLCASSLGSSGQETQYFGPGTRLLVL.

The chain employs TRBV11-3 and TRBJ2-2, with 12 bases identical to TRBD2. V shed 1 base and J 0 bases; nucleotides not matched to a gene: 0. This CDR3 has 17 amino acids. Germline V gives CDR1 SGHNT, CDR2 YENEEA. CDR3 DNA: TGTGCCAGCAGCTTAGGACTAGCGGGGGCGAACACCGGGGAGCTGTTTTTT. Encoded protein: CASSLGLAGANTGELFF.

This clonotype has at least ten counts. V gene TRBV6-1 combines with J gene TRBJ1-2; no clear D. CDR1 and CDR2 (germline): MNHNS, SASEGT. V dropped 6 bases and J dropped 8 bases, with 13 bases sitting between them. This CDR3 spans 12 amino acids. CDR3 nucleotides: TGTGCCAGCAGAGCTTGGGCCGGGGGCTACACCTTC. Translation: CASRAWAGGYTF.

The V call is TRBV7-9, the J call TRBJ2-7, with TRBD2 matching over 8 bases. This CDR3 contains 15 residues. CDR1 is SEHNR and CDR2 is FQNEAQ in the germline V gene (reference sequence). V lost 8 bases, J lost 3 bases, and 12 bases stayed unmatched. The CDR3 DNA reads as TGTGCCAGCTCTTCCCTGCCAACTAGCGGCTACGAGCAGTACTTC. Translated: CASSSLPTSGYEQYF.

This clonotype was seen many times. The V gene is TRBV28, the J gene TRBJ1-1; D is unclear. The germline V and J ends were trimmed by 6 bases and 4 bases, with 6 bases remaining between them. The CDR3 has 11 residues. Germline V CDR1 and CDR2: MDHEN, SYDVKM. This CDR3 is CASSGLTEAFF. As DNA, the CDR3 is TGTGCCAGCAGCGGGCTCACTGAAGCTTTCTTT.

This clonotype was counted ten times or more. The CDR3 bases are TGCAGTGCTCCATGGTCGTCTAACTATGGCTACACCTTC. The encoded protein is CSAPWSSNYGYTF. The gene calls are TRBV20-1 and TRBJ1-2; D not resolved. V shed 5 bases and J shed 0 bases, with 10 bases lying between them. Per the germline V gene, CDR1 is DFQATT and CDR2 is SNEGSKA (reference sequence). The CDR3 runs to 13 residues.

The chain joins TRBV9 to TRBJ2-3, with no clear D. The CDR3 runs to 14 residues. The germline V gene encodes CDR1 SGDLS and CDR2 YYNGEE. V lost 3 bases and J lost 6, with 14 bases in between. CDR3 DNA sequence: TGTGCCAGCAGCGAAACTTCCTGGGCTGATACGCAGTATTTT. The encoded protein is CASSETSWADTQYF.

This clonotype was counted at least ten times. The CDR3 DNA reads TGTGCCTGGTCATTCGATAGAAACTATGGCTACACCTTC. Encoded protein: CAWSFDRNYGYTF. This chain links TRBV30 with TRBJ1-2; D uncertain. V was clipped by 5 bases and J by 2 bases, with 12 bases between them. The germline gives CDR1 GTSNPN, CDR2 SVGIG (reference sequence). The CDR3 sequence is 13 residues long.

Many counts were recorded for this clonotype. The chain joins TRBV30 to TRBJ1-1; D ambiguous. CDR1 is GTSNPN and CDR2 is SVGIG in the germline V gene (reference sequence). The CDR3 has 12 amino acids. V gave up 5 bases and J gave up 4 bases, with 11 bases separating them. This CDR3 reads CAWSGGRTEAFF. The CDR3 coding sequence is TGTGCCTGGTCAGGAGGCCGCACTGAAGCTTTCTTT.

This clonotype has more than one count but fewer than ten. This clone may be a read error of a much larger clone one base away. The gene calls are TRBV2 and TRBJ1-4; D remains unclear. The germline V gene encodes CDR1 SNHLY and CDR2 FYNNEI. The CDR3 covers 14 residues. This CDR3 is CASSGPRTAEKLVF. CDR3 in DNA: TGTGCCAGCAGTGGTCCTAGGACGGCCGAAAAACTGGTTTTT.

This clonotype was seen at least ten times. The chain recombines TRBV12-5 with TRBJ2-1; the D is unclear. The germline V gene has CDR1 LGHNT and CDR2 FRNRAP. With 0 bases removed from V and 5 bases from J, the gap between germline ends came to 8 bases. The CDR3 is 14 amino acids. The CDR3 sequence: CASGLVSVNNEQFF. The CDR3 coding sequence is TGTGCTAGTGGTTTGGTATCAGTTAACAATGAGCAGTTCTTC.

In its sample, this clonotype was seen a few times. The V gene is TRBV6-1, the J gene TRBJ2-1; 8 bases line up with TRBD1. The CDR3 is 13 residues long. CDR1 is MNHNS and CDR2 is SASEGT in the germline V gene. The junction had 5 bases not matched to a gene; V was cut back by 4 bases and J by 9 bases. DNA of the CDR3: TGTGCCAGCAGTGCCACAGGGGGTCTTGAGCAGTTCTTC. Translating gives CASSATGGLEQFF.

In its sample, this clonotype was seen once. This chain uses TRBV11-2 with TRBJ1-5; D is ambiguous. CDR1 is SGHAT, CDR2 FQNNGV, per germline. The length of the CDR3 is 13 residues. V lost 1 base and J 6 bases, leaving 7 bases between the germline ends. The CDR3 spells CASSLAGIQPQHF. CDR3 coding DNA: TGTGCCAGCAGCTTAGCTGGGATTCAGCCCCAGCATTTT.

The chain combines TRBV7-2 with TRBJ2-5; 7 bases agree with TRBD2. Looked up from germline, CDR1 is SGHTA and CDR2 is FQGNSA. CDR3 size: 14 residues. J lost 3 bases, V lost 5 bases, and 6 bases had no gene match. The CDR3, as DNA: TGTGCCAGCAGCACTAGCGTAGTAAAAGAGACCCAGTACTTC. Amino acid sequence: CASSTSVVKETQYF.

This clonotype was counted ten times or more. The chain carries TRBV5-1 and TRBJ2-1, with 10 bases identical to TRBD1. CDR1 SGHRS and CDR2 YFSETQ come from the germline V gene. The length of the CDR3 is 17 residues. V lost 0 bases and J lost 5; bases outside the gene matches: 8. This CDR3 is CASSLAPPGTGDNEQFF. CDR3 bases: TGCGCCAGCAGCTTGGCACCTCCCGGGACAGGGGACAATGAGCAGTTCTTC. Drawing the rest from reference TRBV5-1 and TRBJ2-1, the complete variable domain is KAGVTQTPRYLIKTRGQQVTLSCSPISGHRSVSWYQQTPGQGLQFLFEYFSETQRNKGNFPGRFSGRQFSNSRSEMNVSTLELGDSALYLCASSLAPPGTGDNEQFFGPGTRLTVL.